This is a list of T cell receptor beta chains from one sample in a study of T cell responses to AZD1222 COVID-19 vaccine. Only in-frame clones appear in the TCRdb table, and some are missing; sequencing was by immunoSEQ multiplex PCR. The sample contains about 160,000 clones, about 92% of which appear only once. Sequencing used peripheral blood, obtained 28 days after the second AZD1222 dose. The receptors were gathered from an adult who received the AZD1222 COVID-19 vaccine. The CDR3 runs from the conserved cysteine through the conserved F or W. The D gene is left open where the match is weak. Some rows mark clone size as missing; the rest say once, few, many or name a class of expanded clone.

j_gene	v_gene	d_gene	abundance	CDR3aa	CDR3nt
TRBJ1-1	TRBV28	-	-	CASSPPAGGNEAFF	TGTGCCAGCAGTCCGCCAGCGGGGGGGAATGAAGCTTTCTTT
TRBJ2-2	TRBV12-5	-	-	CASDTLLVRTGELFF	TGTGCTAGTGACACGCTCTTAGTGCGAACCGGGGAGCTGTTTTTT
TRBJ1-6	TRBV19	TRBD1	-	CASSMGTVISYNSPLHF	TGTGCCAGTAGTATGGGGACAGTGATAAGCTATAATTCACCCCTCCACTTT
TRBJ2-7	TRBV5-1	-	-	CASSPRSSKTYEQYF	TGCGCCAGCAGCCCTCGGTCTAGTAAGACCTACGAGCAGTACTTC
TRBJ2-7	TRBV28	TRBD1	-	CASLPGTGFYEQYF	TGTGCCAGCCTACCAGGGACAGGGTTTTACGAGCAGTACTTC
TRBJ2-7	TRBV5-1	-	-	CASRSGSDYEQYF	TGCGCCAGCAGGAGTGGATCGGACTACGAGCAGTACTTC
TRBJ1-1	TRBV15	-	-	CATSRDRSRAGAFF	TGTGCCACCAGCAGAGATCGGTCGAGGGCAGGGGCTTTCTTT
TRBJ1-2	TRBV5-1	-	-	CASSLGAGTQAYGYTF	TGCGCCAGCAGCTTGGGGGCAGGGACACAAGCCTATGGCTACACCTTC
TRBJ2-7	TRBV28	-	-	CASSDPMAHSYEQYF	TGTGCCAGCAGTGACCCAATGGCCCATTCCTACGAGCAGTACTTC
TRBJ1-2	TRBV28	-	-	CASAVGGQLGYTF	TGTGCCAGCGCAGTAGGAGGGCAACTTGGCTACACCTTC
TRBJ1-2	TRBV12-3/TRBV12-4	-	few	CASILGQGLRYTF	TGTGCCAGCATCCTGGGGCAGGGCCTCCGCTACACCTTC
TRBJ1-1	TRBV28	-	-	CASSLDRIRVTEAFF	TGTGCCAGCAGTCTCGACAGGATTAGGGTCACTGAAGCTTTCTTT
TRBJ2-2	TRBV15	-	-	CATSDNQGTGELFF	TGTGCCACCAGCGACAACCAGGGGACCGGGGAGCTGTTTTTT
TRBJ2-7	TRBV2	TRBD1	-	CASKDRDPYEQYF	TGTGCCAGCAAAGACAGGGATCCCTACGAGCAGTACTTC
TRBJ1-6	TRBV4-1	-	-	CASSQEGGYGSPLHF	TGCGCCAGCAGCCAAGAAGGAGGTTACGGTTCACCCCTCCACTTT
TRBJ2-7	TRBV7-3	TRBD2	-	CASSPSLADAYEQYF	TGTGCCAGCAGCCCCTCCCTAGCGGACGCCTACGAGCAGTACTTC
TRBJ2-3	TRBV11-3	TRBD2	-	CASSLGLAGEFTDTQYF	TGTGCCAGCAGCCTTGGACTAGCGGGAGAGTTTACAGATACGCAGTATTTT
TRBJ2-1	TRBV2	-	-	CASRIEVSAVDEQFF	TGTGCCAGCAGGATCGAAGTCTCCGCCGTTGATGAGCAGTTCTTC
TRBJ2-1	TRBV19	TRBD2	once	CASKVGTSGYSYNEQFF	TGTGCCAGTAAGGTTGGGACTAGCGGATACTCCTACAATGAGCAGTTCTTC
TRBJ1-4	TRBV19	TRBD1	-	CASSRRDRVTTTNEKLFF	TGTGCCAGTAGTCGACGGGACAGGGTTACTACGACAAATGAAAAACTGTTTTTT
TRBJ1-2	TRBV3-1/TRBV3-2	-	once	CASSQEKAAGANYGYTF	TGTGCCAGCAGCCAAGAGAAGGCGGCAGGGGCCAACTATGGCTACACCTTC
TRBJ2-7	TRBV29-1	-	-	CSVDETGTVYF	TGCAGCGTTGATGAAACGGGGACGGTGTACTTC
TRBJ2-1	TRBV11-2	-	-	CASSLSISYNEQFF	TGTGCCAGCAGCTTATCTATTTCCTACAATGAGCAGTTCTTC
TRBJ1-6	TRBV3-1/TRBV3-2	TRBD1	-	CASSLGTGVNSPLHF	TGTGCCAGCAGCCTTGGGACAGGGGTAAATTCACCCCTCCACTTT
TRBJ1-2	TRBV7-3	TRBD1	-	CASSLTGGQGGHGYTF	TGTGCCAGCAGCTTAACTGGAGGACAGGGGGGACATGGCTACACCTTC
TRBJ2-3	TRBV4-2	TRBD2	-	CASSQETSGYTDTQYF	TGTGCCAGCAGCCAAGAGACTAGCGGTTACACAGATACGCAGTATTTT